Each of the 32 T cell receptor beta chains below was sequenced from the same sample in a study of blood T cell repertoires in COVID-19. The method was immunoSEQ multiplex PCR; TCRdb's version includes in-frame clones alone and lacks a portion of them. Among roughly 57,000 clones listed, approximately 88% were seen once. The sequencing sample was made of peripheral blood. Receptor source: a human donor in a cohort sampled during active COVID-19.

The chain combines TRBV10-2 with TRBJ2-3, with TRBD1 matching 10 bases. The V and J ends lost 3 bases and 1 base, in that order; junction bases with no gene match: 1. The CDR3 has 15 amino acids. CDR1 is WSHSY and CDR2 is SAAADI in the germline V gene. CDR3 DNA sequence: TGCGCCAGCAGTGACGGACAGGGGGGCACAGATACGCAGTATTTT. Amino acid sequence: CASSDGQGGTDTQYF.

V and J are TRBV4-2 and TRBJ2-3; the match to TRBD2 covers 8 bases. CDR1 is LGHNA and CDR2 is YNFKEQ in the germline V gene. V lost 4 bases and J lost 0; bases outside the gene matches: 9. The CDR3 is 17 amino acids. CDR3: CASSRGFSGASTDTQYF. The CDR3, as DNA: TGTGCCAGCAGCCGGGGCTTTAGCGGGGCAAGCACAGATACGCAGTATTTT.

V and J are TRBV19 and TRBJ2-3; 12 bases align to TRBD2. This CDR3 contains 17 residues. The V gene's germline CDR1 is LNHDA and CDR2 SQIVND (reference sequence). The trim removed 3 bases at V and 4 bases at J, leaving 8 bases unmatched. CDR3 amino acids: CASSMILAGGPADTQYF. CDR3 nucleotides: TGTGCCAGTAGTATGATCCTAGCGGGGGGGCCCGCAGATACGCAGTATTTT.

The chain employs TRBV6-4 and TRBJ2-3; TRBD2 agrees at 9 bases. In germline, CDR1 is MRHNA, CDR2 SNTAGT. V shed 6 bases and J 0 bases; nucleotides not matched to a gene: 7. The CDR3 is made up of 16 amino acids. CDR3 sequence (DNA): TGTGCCAGCAGGAGGACTAGCGCTTCTAGCACAGATACGCAGTATTTT. This codes for CASRRTSASSTDTQYF.

The chain recombines TRBV12-3 or TRBV12-4 with TRBJ1-2; D gene uncertain. V lost 5 bases to trimming and J lost 8 bases, with 15 bases between them. CDR3 length: 13 residues. The CDR3 DNA is TGTGCCAGCAGTCGTCGGGGAACAGCCGGCTACACCTTC. Its translation: CASSRRGTAGYTF.

The chain uses TRBV27 and TRBJ2-1, with 8 nucleotides matching TRBD2. The germline gives CDR1 MNHEY, CDR2 SMNVEV (reference sequence). V lost 2 bases, J lost 6 bases, and 9 bases stayed unmatched. The CDR3 has 16 residues. CDR3 sequence reads: CASSLRSGTSPNEQFF. The CDR3 coding sequence is TGTGCCAGCAGTTTAAGGTCCGGGACTAGTCCCAATGAGCAGTTCTTC.

V usage is TRBV5-1 and J usage is TRBJ2-7, with 14 bases that match TRBD2. With V trimmed by 0 bases and J by 2 bases, 1 base remained unmatched. Germline-derived CDR1 and CDR2 are SGHRS and YFSETQ. The CDR3 consists of 16 residues. The CDR3 loop reads CASSLGLAGGPYEQYF. DNA of the CDR3: TGCGCCAGCAGCTTGGGACTAGCGGGGGGGCCCTACGAGCAGTACTTC.

The chain employs TRBV6-2 or TRBV6-3 and TRBJ2-6; D may be TRBD2 (5 bases). Germline V CDR1 and CDR2: MNHEY, SVGEGT. CDR3 length: 15 residues. V was clipped by 2 bases and J by 0 bases, with 5 bases between them. CDR3 sequence: CASSYSGSGANVLTF. CDR3 nucleotide sequence: TGTGCCAGCAGTTACAGCGGCTCTGGGGCCAACGTCCTGACTTTC.

The chain uses TRBV13 and TRBJ2-7; 7 bases fit TRBD1. CDR3 length: 21 residues. Trimming took 2 bases from V and 2 from J; bases not matched to a gene: 24. Germline V gene lookup returns CDR1 PRHDT and CDR2 FYEKMQ (reference sequence). The CDR3 reads CASSLSSIIGRSGTETYEQYF. DNA of the CDR3: TGTGCCAGCAGCTTATCTTCGATAATCGGTCGATCCGGGACAGAAACCTACGAGCAGTACTTC.

This chain connects TRBV15 to TRBJ2-7, with D possibly TRBD2 on 6 matching bases. Trimming took 0 bases from V and 2 from J, leaving 14 bases between them. This CDR3 region has 16 residues. CDR1 LNHNV and CDR2 YYDKDF come from the germline V gene (reference sequence). In DNA form, the CDR3 reads TGTGCCACCAGCAGAGATTTCGGGGGATTCCCCTACGAGCAGTACTTC. It translates to CATSRDFGGFPYEQYF. Variable domain in full (rest from reference TRBV15 and TRBJ2-7): DAMVIQNPRYQVTQFGKPVTLSCSQTLNHNVMYWYQQKSSQAPKLLFHYYDKDFNNEADTPDNFQSRRPNTSFCFLDIRSPGLGDTAMYLCATSRDFGGFPYEQYFGPGTRLTVT.

This clone was counted a single time. This rearrangement joins TRBV6-6 to TRBJ1-1; D gene ambiguous. Per germline, CDR1 MNHNY and CDR2 SVGAGI (reference sequence). Between the trimmed V and J ends, which lost 4 bases and 10 bases, there was a span of 22 bases. This CDR3 has 15 amino acids. The DNA of the CDR3 is TGTGCCAGCAGTTCACCCGCGGACTCATCCTACGGAGCTTTCTTT. It yields the protein CASSSPADSSYGAFF.

This chain connects TRBV6-5 to TRBJ2-5; TRBD2 agrees at 8 bases. CDR3 length: 14 amino acids. Germline assignment: CDR1 MNHEY and CDR2 SVGAGI. J was trimmed by 5 bases and V by 7 bases; bases with no gene match: 9. The CDR3 coding sequence is TGTGCCAGCACCACCGGGACTAGAGCCGAGACCCAGTACTTC. Amino acids: CASTTGTRAETQYF.

The gene calls are TRBV7-9 and TRBJ1-4; TRBD1 might be the D (5 bases). The CDR3 spans 16 residues. Germline values: CDR1 SEHNR, CDR2 FQNEAQ (reference sequence). The V end was cut by 5 bases, the J end by 6 bases, with 19 bases between. CDR3 in DNA: TGTGCCAGCAGCACAGGAGGGGAAAGGGTTGATGAAAAACTGTTTTTT. This codes for CASSTGGERVDEKLFF.

The V call is TRBV5-4, the J call TRBJ2-7; possibly TRBD1 for D (6 bases). V was trimmed by 4 bases and J by 3 bases, leaving 17 bases between them. The CDR3 consists of 15 residues. Germline values: CDR1 SGHNT, CDR2 YYREEE (reference sequence). CDR3 bases: TGTGCCAGCAGCCGCACGACAGGAGGCCGCTACGAGCAGTACTTC. Protein sequence: CASSRTTGGRYEQYF.

The chain uses TRBV3-1 (or the pseudogene TRBV3-2) and TRBJ1-1; possibly TRBD1 for D (5 bases). In germline, CDR1 is LGHDT, CDR2 YNNKEL (reference sequence). V was pared by 3 bases and J by 4 bases, with 12 bases between. The length of the CDR3 is 14 residues. This CDR3 reads CASSQWGRATEAFF. Here the CDR3 DNA reads TGTGCCAGCAGCCAGTGGGGCAGAGCCACTGAAGCTTTCTTT.

The genes are TRBV19 and TRBJ1-3; no clear D. V was pared by 5 bases and J by 0 bases, with 8 bases between. The germline CDR1 and CDR2 sequences are LNHDA and SQIVND (reference sequence). The CDR3 length is 14 residues. The CDR3 nucleotides read TGTGCCAGTAGTTCCTCGAGCTCTGGAAACACCATATATTTT. Its translation is CASSSSSSGNTIYF. The entire variable domain, with the rest obtained from reference TRBV19 and TRBJ1-3, is as follows: DGGITQSPKYLFRKEGQNVTLSCEQNLNHDAMYWYRQDPGQGLRLIYYSQIVNDFQKGDIAEGYSVSREKKESFPLTVTSAQKNPTAFYLCASSSSSSGNTIYFGEGSWLTVV.

J is TRBJ2-7 and V is TRBV9, with TRBD1 identical over 7 bases. Trimming took 2 bases from V and 5 from J; bases not matched to a gene: 10. Germline V CDR1 and CDR2: SGDLS, YYNGEE. This CDR3 spans 15 amino acids. CDR3 in amino acids: CASSVSPGQEHEQYF. In DNA form, the CDR3 reads TGTGCCAGCAGCGTGAGCCCCGGACAGGAGCACGAGCAGTACTTC.

This clone was detected only a few times. The genes are TRBV5-1 and TRBJ1-6; 7 bases fit TRBD1. The V gene end was trimmed by 4 bases and the J gene end by 13 bases; junction bases not matched to a gene: 14. CDR1 and CDR2 from the germline V gene are SGHRS and YFSETQ. This CDR3 is 15 amino acids long. The CDR3 DNA follows: TGCGCCAGCAGCCGAATTGGACAGGTGGGTCTCCCCCTCCACTTT. Amino acids: CASSRIGQVGLPLHF.

Only one count was recorded for this clone. This chain connects TRBV5-6 to TRBJ2-7; the match to TRBD2 covers 7 bases. The V segment lost 2 bases and the J segment 3 bases; nucleotides outside the gene matches: 8. CDR3 size: 15 residues. Germline-derived CDR1 and CDR2 are SGHDT and YYEEEE. Here the CDR3 DNA reads TGTGCCAGCAGCTTCTCAGCGGGGATCTTCTACGAGCAGTACTTC. It encodes CASSFSAGIFYEQYF.

The chain couples TRBV6-5 to TRBJ1-3, with D maybe TRBD1 (6 bases). Germline lookup yields CDR1 MNHEY and CDR2 SVGAGI. The V gene lost 5 bases and the J gene lost 0 bases, with 8 bases spanning the gap. The CDR3 runs to 14 residues. The CDR3 coding sequence is TGTGCCAGCAGTCGGACAGACTCTGGAAACACCATATATTTT. Amino acids: CASSRTDSGNTIYF.

About this clone itself: The same CDR3 arises from other DNA sequences in this sample as well. V usage is TRBV9 and J usage is TRBJ2-3; D perhaps matches TRBD2 (6 bases). Germline-derived CDR1 and CDR2 are SGDLS and YYNGEE. This CDR3 contains 13 residues. V gave up 0 bases and J gave up 4 bases, with 6 bases separating them. CDR3 protein: CASSVGRADTQYF. In nucleotides, the CDR3 is TGTGCCAGCAGCGTAGGGAGGGCAGATACGCAGTATTTT.

The chain combines TRBV5-1 with TRBJ2-2; 8 positions agree with TRBD1. The CDR3 has 16 amino acids. Germline CDR1 and CDR2: SGHRS and YFSETQ. The ends lost 4 bases at V and 1 base at J; junction bases unmatched: 6. For the CDR3, the DNA is TGCGCCAGCAGCCCCTCCGGGACAGGGAACACCGGGGAGCTGTTTTTT. Translation: CASSPSGTGNTGELFF.

V usage is TRBV11-3 and J usage is TRBJ1-1; TRBD1 aligns across 8 bases. Germline-derived CDR1 and CDR2 are SGHNT and YENEEA. The CDR3 loop spans 13 amino acids. The V segment lost 4 bases and the J segment 5 bases; nucleotides outside the gene matches: 3. The chain's CDR3 is CASSSQGATEAFF. The CDR3 bases are TGTGCCAGCAGCTCTCAGGGGGCAACTGAAGCTTTCTTT.

The rearrangement uses TRBV3-1 (or the pseudogene TRBV3-2) and TRBJ1-3, with D tentatively TRBD1 (5 bases). V was trimmed by 0 bases and J by 0 bases, leaving 12 bases between them. The CDR3 consists of 17 residues. Germline lookup yields CDR1 LGHDT and CDR2 YNNKEL (reference sequence). The CDR3, as DNA: TGTGCCAGCAGCCAAGATCCGGGACTAAGCTCTGGAAACACCATATATTTT. Encoded protein: CASSQDPGLSSGNTIYF.

This clone was counted between two and nine times. The chain recombines TRBV12-5 with TRBJ1-2; the match to TRBD1 covers 8 bases. Looked up from germline, CDR1 is LGHNT and CDR2 is FRNRAP. There are 16 residues in the CDR3. The V gene end was trimmed by 1 base and the J gene end by 3 bases; junction bases not matched to a gene: 7. CDR3 sequence (DNA): TGTGCTAGTGGTTTGGGACGGACAGGGACCGACTATGGCTACACCTTC. Amino acid sequence: CASGLGRTGTDYGYTF.

This rearrangement joins TRBV19 to TRBJ2-1, with 15 bases aligning to TRBD2. Germline V gives CDR1 LNHDA, CDR2 SQIVND (reference sequence). The CDR3 length is 15 residues. The V segment lost 4 bases and the J segment 7 bases; nucleotides outside the gene matches: 2. CDR3 in amino acids: CASSRGTSGGNEQFF. CDR3 nucleotide sequence: TGTGCCAGTAGTAGAGGGACTAGCGGGGGGAATGAGCAGTTCTTC. Based on the CDR3 plus reference TRBV19 and TRBJ2-1, the full variable domain is DGGITQSPKYLFRKEGQNVTLSCEQNLNHDAMYWYRQDPGQGLRLIYYSQIVNDFQKGDIAEGYSVSREKKESFPLTVTSAQKNPTAFYLCASSRGTSGGNEQFFGPGTRLTVL.

The J gene is TRBJ1-2, the V gene TRBV18, with TRBD1 identical over 9 bases. This CDR3 is 18 amino acids long. Germline CDR1 and CDR2: KGHSH and LQKENI. The ends lost 1 base at V and 6 bases at J; junction bases unmatched: 15. The CDR3 DNA reads TGTGCCAGCTCACCACTGGGACAGGGTTACTCGGAGGGCGATGGCTACACCTTC. Encoded protein: CASSPLGQGYSEGDGYTF. Full variable domain (outside the CDR3, taken from reference TRBV18 and TRBJ1-2): NAGVMQNPRHLVRRRGQEARLRCSPMKGHSHVYWYRQLPEEGLKFMVYLQKENIIDESGMPKERFSAEFPKEGPSILRIQQVVRGDSAAYFCASSPLGQGYSEGDGYTFGSGTRLTVV.

The genes are TRBV18 and TRBJ2-5; D is possibly TRBD2 (6 bases). Trimming shortened V by 3 bases and J by 1 base, and 12 bases separated the two germline ends. CDR1 and CDR2 from the germline V gene are KGHSH and LQKENI. This CDR3 comprises 15 residues. Written as DNA, the CDR3 is TGTGCCAGCTCACCCGACCCCGGGAGCCAAGAGACCCAGTACTTC. This sequence encodes CASSPDPGSQETQYF.

For this clone: This same CDR3 is encoded by further DNA sequences in the sample. The rearrangement joins TRBV25-1 to TRBJ1-2; TRBD1 aligns across 7 bases. The trim removed 4 bases at V and 4 bases at J, leaving 6 bases unmatched. This CDR3 contains 14 residues. Germline V gene sequence: CDR1 MGHDK, CDR2 SYGVNS. The CDR3 sequence is CASSGSGGTYGYTF. CDR3 DNA sequence: TGTGCCAGCAGTGGGTCAGGGGGGACCTATGGCTACACCTTC.

V is TRBV12-3 or TRBV12-4 and J is TRBJ1-3, with D uncertain. Trimming shortened V by 6 bases and J by 4 bases, and 7 bases separated the two germline ends. The CDR3 is 12 residues long. CDR3 nucleotides: TGTGCCAGCAGGGCAGGAGGAAACACCATATATTTT. Translating it yields CASRAGGNTIYF.

Details on this clone: The junction differs from germline at one of its ends, possibly a read error. The rearrangement uses TRBV7-7 and TRBJ2-2, with D hard to call. The CDR3 spans 15 residues. Germline CDR1 SSHAT, CDR2 FNYEAQ (reference sequence). CDR3 coding DNA: TGTGCTAGCAGCCTCCAAGCCACGAACACCGGGGAGCTGTTTTTT. Its protein product is CASSLQATNTGELFF. The entire variable domain, with the rest obtained from reference TRBV7-7 and TRBJ2-2, is as follows: GAGVSQSPRYKVTKRGQDVTLRCDPISSHATLYWYQQALGQGPEFLTYFNYEAQPDKSGLPSDRFSAERPEGSISTLTIQRTEQRDSAMYRCASSLQATNTGELFFGEGSRLTVL.

The rearrangement uses TRBV5-1 and TRBJ2-7, with a weak D call TRBD2 (7 bases). The ends were cut back, 4 bases at V and 2 bases at J, with 16 bases in the middle. Germline assignment: CDR1 SGHRS and CDR2 YFSETQ. The CDR3 spans 15 residues. The CDR3 bases are TGCGCCAGCAGCCCAGGACGGGGGGCCACCTACGAGCAGTACTTC. This gives the protein CASSPGRGATYEQYF.